Listed below are T cell receptor beta chains from one sample, sequenced in a study of PD-1 blockade in mismatch repair-deficient tumors. The method was immunoSEQ multiplex PCR; TCRdb's version includes in-frame clones alone and lacks a portion of them. The data hold about 25,000 clones, with 84% observed a single time. Sequencing used PBMCs, obtained before pembrolizumab treatment. The receptors derive from an adult with mismatch repair-deficient cancer. CDR3s include the opening cysteine and the closing phenylalanine or tryptophan. D genes are given only for firm matches. A clone size is listed for some rows: how often the clone was seen (once, few, many), or a class if it is expanded.

clone_size: few
j_call: TRBJ2-7
d_call: TRBD2
v_call: TRBV28
cdr3_nt: TGTGCCATCTTAGCGGGAGGTTCCTACGAGCAGTACTTC
cdr3_aa: CAILAGGSYEQYF

clone_size: NA
j_call: TRBJ2-7
d_call: TRBD2
v_call: TRBV19
cdr3_nt: TGTGCCAGTAGTAGCTTAGCGGGAGGCCGCTACGAGCAGTACTTC
cdr3_aa: CASSSLAGGRYEQYF

clone_size: few
j_call: TRBJ1-2
d_call: TRBD1
v_call: TRBV7-3
cdr3_nt: TGTGCCAGCAGCCCCACAGGGGGCCTAAACTATGGCTACACCTTC
cdr3_aa: CASSPTGGLNYGYTF

clone_size: NA
j_call: TRBJ2-1
d_call: TRBD2
v_call: TRBV2
cdr3_nt: TGTGCCAGCATTGCGACTAGCGGTTTTAATGATGAGCAGTTCTTC
cdr3_aa: CASIATSGFNDEQFF

clone_size: NA
j_call: TRBJ2-3
d_call: NA
v_call: TRBV27
cdr3_nt: TGTGCCAGCAGTTTCCGGGAAAACACAGATACGCAGTATTTT
cdr3_aa: CASSFRENTDTQYF

clone_size: NA
j_call: TRBJ1-4
d_call: NA
v_call: TRBV2
cdr3_nt: TGTGCCAGCAGTGAGGAGGGTCCCGAAAAACTGTTTTTT
cdr3_aa: CASSEEGPEKLFF

clone_size: NA
j_call: TRBJ1-5
d_call: NA
v_call: TRBV2
cdr3_nt: TGTGCCAGCACCCAGGACTCAGGAGGGCCCCAGCATTTT
cdr3_aa: CASTQDSGGPQHF

clone_size: NA
j_call: TRBJ1-1
d_call: TRBD1
v_call: TRBV5-1
cdr3_nt: TGCGCCAGTGGAGGACAGGGTGGGACTGAAGCTTTCTTT
cdr3_aa: CASGGQGGTEAFF

clone_size: NA
j_call: TRBJ2-5
d_call: TRBD1
v_call: TRBV27
cdr3_nt: TGTGCCAGCAGTTTATACAGGGGCGGCTCCCAAGAGACCCAGTACTTC
cdr3_aa: CASSLYRGGSQETQYF

clone_size: few
j_call: TRBJ2-7
d_call: NA
v_call: TRBV5-1
cdr3_nt: TGCGCCAGCGTTGGACAGTTGTCGGGCGAGCAGTACTTC
cdr3_aa: CASVGQLSGEQYF